This T cell receptor (beta chain) stems from a study of patients and donors after allogeneic stem cell transplantation. TCRdb analysed the RT-PCR reads with MiXCR anew, one entry per CDR3 protein. Here the sample spans 900,000 to 1,000,000 distinct CDR3 sequences, more than 15% being singletons. The CDR3 covers 16 residues. V was trimmed by 2 bases and J by 5 bases, leaving 18 bases between them. Sequencing was carried out using blood, either unsorted or a sorted T cell fraction (not recorded which). This clonotype originated in a human donor who was either an allogeneic HSCT recipient or a stem cell or donor lymphocyte infusion donor (not recorded which). It is not recorded whose cells these are; they may come from a transplant donor. This chain joins TRBV12-3 or TRBV12-4 and TRBJ2-5; D is uncertain. The CDR3 here is CASSLSSLVHKETQYF. The CDR3 region has the DNA TGTGCCAGCAGTTTAAGTTCGCTAGTTCACAAGGAGACCCAGTACTTC.